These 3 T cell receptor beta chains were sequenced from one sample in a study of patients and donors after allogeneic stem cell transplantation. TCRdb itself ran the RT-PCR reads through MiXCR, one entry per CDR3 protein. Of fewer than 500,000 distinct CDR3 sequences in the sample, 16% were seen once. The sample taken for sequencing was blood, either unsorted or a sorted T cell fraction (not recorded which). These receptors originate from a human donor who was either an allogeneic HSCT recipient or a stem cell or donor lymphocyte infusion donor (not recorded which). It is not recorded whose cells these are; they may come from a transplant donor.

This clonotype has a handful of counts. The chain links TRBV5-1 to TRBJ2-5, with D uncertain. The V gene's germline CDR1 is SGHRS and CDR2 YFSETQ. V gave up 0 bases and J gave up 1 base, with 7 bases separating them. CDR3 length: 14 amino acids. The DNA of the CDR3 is TGCGCCAGCAGCTTGGGGGATTTCCAAGAGACCCAGTACTTC. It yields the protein CASSLGDFQETQYF.

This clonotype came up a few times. The CDR3 sequence is CASSLGVSGGYTF. In DNA, the CDR3 is TGTGCCAGCAGCTTAGGTGTCAGTGGTGGCTACACCTTC. V gene TRBV7-9 combines with J gene TRBJ1-2, with unresolved D. The CDR3 totals 13 residues. With 1 base removed from V and 7 bases from J, the gap between germline ends came to 10 bases. Germline CDR1 and CDR2: SEHNR and FQNEAQ (reference sequence).

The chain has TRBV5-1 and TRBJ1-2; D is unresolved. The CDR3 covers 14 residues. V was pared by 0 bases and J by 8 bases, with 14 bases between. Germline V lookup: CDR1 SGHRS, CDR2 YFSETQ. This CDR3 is CASSLGTTGEGYTF. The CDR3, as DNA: TGCGCCAGCAGCTTGGGGACGACCGGGGAGGGCTACACCTTC.